The rows below give T cell receptor beta chains drawn from one sample of a study of blood T cell repertoires in COVID-19. TCRdb keeps only in-frame clones here, not all; method: immunoSEQ multiplex PCR. The table includes about 180,000 clones, roughly 84% detected once. The sample comprised peripheral blood. These receptors all come from a woman over 75 with acute or convalescent COVID-19. The conserved cysteine and the conserved F or W are not part of the CDR3 here.

v_call cdr3_aa
TRBV5-4 ASSRSGGGNTGELF
TRBV27 ASSTRLAMIYEQF
TRBV7-6 ASSLERLASNQPQH
TRBV3-1/TRBV3-2 ASSPTGRKQY
TRBV6-5 ASSPNSRGGYAF
TRBV7-2 ASSLAWTGGTEAF
TRBV19 ASRGQGEAEQF
TRBV7-2 ASSLAGDGQPQH
TRBV5-1 ASRIEETQY
TRBV6-2/TRBV6-3 ASSYDSRTDTQY
TRBV7-2 ASSFLPPGTSSYEQY
TRBV29-1 SVRFRDSWGEKLF
TRBV11-2 ASSLEVTGANTDTQY
TRBV30 AWTLGRSTDTQY
TRBV6-1 ASSDRGENEKLF
TRBV19 ASNKLGLGYGYT
TRBV7-2 ASSFFLPTSGGNEQF
TRBV7-2 ASSLQAVSSYEQY
TRBV7-6 ASSLTGDSYNEQF
TRBV11-2 ASSLDRGGYEQY
TRBV5-4 ASSLYYEQY
TRBV5-4 ASSLTPEGNIQY
TRBV4-1 ASSQGGVGNTIY
TRBV6-1 ASSETLAGGPLIRAHNEQF
TRBV11-2 ASSLPGSGAPLH
TRBV6-2/TRBV6-3 ASSYLVASGQWGYT
TRBV2 ASRYRDGTNEKLF
TRBV5-4 ASSPGTLGLETQY
TRBV7-2 ASSLVEPGELF
TRBV29-1 SSQLRDSYNEQF
TRBV2 ASKLASGVMYAEAF
TRBV7-9 ASSLAGDRGRLGEQY
TRBV14 ASSQVQGTEAF
TRBV20-1 SASPSVYSYNEQF
TRBV5-5 ASSLISGNQPQH
TRBV5-1 ASSGTGQKNEQF
TRBV5-1 ASSLRSFYEQY
TRBV5-4 ASSLKGPNEKLF
TRBV5-1 ASRDPGQVNGYT
TRBV11-3 ASSLSGGNTEAF
TRBV18 ASSPRDEKLF
TRBV3-1/TRBV3-2 ASSLRTEFNSPLH
TRBV5-1 ASSLETGNSPLH
TRBV24-1 ATSERTDNTDTQY
TRBV5-1 ASSLTTPPTGELF
TRBV3-1/TRBV3-2 ASSPFTGTEAF
TRBV19 ASRRGLRNYGYT
TRBV18 ASSPGQDNEKLF
TRBV7-9 ASSPIDRGAQTEAF
TRBV6-5 ASSYGLAGEAF
TRBV2 ASSEAGGGYQPQH
TRBV3-1/TRBV3-2 ASVSAGLTGNTIY
TRBV6-6 ASRNIQGSGNTIY
TRBV15 ATSILAGGPNNEQF
TRBV19 ASRDGGIYSNQPQH